This T cell receptor (beta chain) was sequenced during a study of cytomegalovirus exposure and HLA in healthy donors. Study-wide context: T cells numbering around 190 million yielded some 120 million unique TCR beta sequences in an earlier analysis.

This clone was seen more than once but under ten times. PCR employed 60 Vbeta and 13 Jbeta primers. Profiled with immunoSEQ multiplex PCR; TCRdb holds only in-frame clones, not every one. The data hold about 160,000 clones, with approximately 80% observed a single time. CDR3 length: 13 residues. V dropped 3 bases and J dropped 12; count of bases not matched to a gene: 9. The germline V gene has CDR1 LNHNV and CDR2 YYDKDF (reference sequence). Sequencing input: PBMCs. The chain links TRBV15 to TRBJ1-1; 8 bases match TRBD1. This receptor was taken from a woman aged 25 to 45 in good health and CMV-seropositive. DNA for the CDR3: TGTGCCACCAGCAGGGGTGGACAGGGTCGGACTTTCTTT. Its translation: CATSRGGQGRTFF.